The 30 T cell receptor beta chains below all came from one sample that was sequenced in a study of a mutant IDH1 vaccine in newly diagnosed glioma. Time point given: baseline, week 1 (first vaccination visit). As to treatment: pre-vaccination baseline after standard-of-care therapy. Produced via immunoSEQ multiplex PCR; TCRdb's table is partial and in-frame only. The data contain roughly 99,000 clones, 70% to 90% of them singletons. Sequences were derived from PBMCs, sampled from a glioma patient treated with radiotherapy, temozolomide or both. The receptors stem from a woman in her forties or fifties with glioma.

The rearrangement joins TRBV19 to TRBJ1-1; 8 positions match TRBD1. CDR1 is LNHDA, CDR2 SQIVND, per germline (reference sequence). The CDR3 spans 17 residues. V lost 7 bases and J lost 0; bases outside the gene matches: 13. CDR3 in amino acids: CASIPGQAGVMNTEAFF. The CDR3 coding sequence is TGTGCCAGTATTCCGGGACAGGCCGGAGTCATGAACACTGAAGCTTTCTTT.

This chain uses TRBV7-9 with TRBJ1-1; D possibly corresponds to TRBD1 (5 bases). V was shortened by 6 bases and J by 1 base, with 9 bases between the two germline ends. This CDR3 is built from 13 residues. Germline V gene data show CDR1 as SEHNR and CDR2 as FQNEAQ (reference sequence). The CDR3 coding sequence is TGTGCCAGCAGTTCGCAGGGGAACACTGAAGCTTTCTTT. Translated: CASSSQGNTEAFF. The complete variable domain, with remaining parts taken from reference TRBV7-9 and TRBJ1-1, reads DTGVSQNPRHKITKRGQNVTFRCDPISEHNRLYWYRQTLGQGPEFLTYFQNEAQLEKSRLLSDRFSAERPKGSFSTLEIQRTEQGDSAMYLCASSSQGNTEAFFGQGTRLTVV.

The J gene is TRBJ1-4, the V gene TRBV19, with 8 nucleotides matching TRBD1. The CDR3 is 15 residues long. Trimming at V came to 3 bases and at J to 3 bases, leaving 3 bases not matched to a gene. Per the germline V gene, CDR1 is LNHDA and CDR2 is SQIVND (reference sequence). The CDR3 protein is CASSISTGANEKLFF. The CDR3 DNA reads as TGTGCCAGTAGTATCTCGACAGGGGCTAATGAAAAACTGTTTTTT.

The chain links TRBV10-3 to TRBJ1-2, with D unresolved. V dropped 4 bases and J dropped 2 bases, with 11 bases sitting between them. This CDR3 is built from 14 residues. Germline V lookup: CDR1 ENHRY, CDR2 SYGVKD. CDR3 sequence reads: CAISGLPDNYGYTF. In DNA, the CDR3 is TGTGCCATCAGTGGTCTTCCGGACAACTATGGCTACACCTTC.

The rearrangement uses TRBV28 and TRBJ2-7; the D gene is possibly TRBD2 (6 bases). Trimming stripped 3 bases from V and 3 bases from J, with 15 bases between. Germline V gene lookup returns CDR1 MDHEN and CDR2 SYDVKM. The CDR3 is 15 residues long. CDR3 in amino acids: CASSFPVGAGYEQYF. The CDR3 DNA follows: TGTGCCAGCAGTTTCCCTGTGGGAGCGGGCTACGAGCAGTACTTC.

The chain links TRBV9 to TRBJ2-1; D is ambiguous. The CDR3 has 14 amino acids. Germline V gene data show CDR1 as SGDLS and CDR2 as YYNGEE. Between the trimmed V and J ends, which lost 4 bases and 0 bases, there was a span of 8 bases. The CDR3 region is CASSSPGSYNEQFF. DNA of the CDR3: TGTGCCAGCAGCTCGCCAGGCTCCTACAATGAGCAGTTCTTC. Combining the CDR3 with reference TRBV9 and TRBJ2-1 gives the whole variable domain DSGVTQTPKHLITATGQRVTLRCSPRSGDLSVYWYQQSLDQGLQFLIQYYNGEERAKGNILERFSAQQFPDLHSELNLSSLELGDSALYFCASSSPGSYNEQFFGPGTRLTVL.

This sequence joins TRBV7-2 and TRBJ1-3; 7 nucleotides agree with TRBD1. After removal of 5 bases from V and 0 bases from J, the junction contained 7 bases not matched to a gene. Germline V gives CDR1 SGHTA, CDR2 FQGNSA. The CDR3 extends over 16 amino acids. CDR3 residues: CASSPQGHFSGNTIYF. The CDR3 DNA reads TGTGCCAGCAGCCCACAGGGGCATTTCTCTGGAAACACCATATATTTT. Looking up the rest from reference TRBV7-2 and TRBJ1-3 gives the full variable domain: GAGVSQSPSNKVTEKGKDVELRCDPISGHTALYWYRQSLGQGLEFLIYFQGNSAPDKSGLPSDRFSAERTGGSVSTLTIQRTQQEDSAVYLCASSPQGHFSGNTIYFGEGSWLTVV.

This chain joins TRBV18 and TRBJ1-1; 7 bases are a match to TRBD1. After removal of 4 bases from V and 7 bases from J, the junction contained 6 bases not matched to a gene. The CDR3 consists of 13 residues. Per germline, CDR1 KGHSH and CDR2 LQKENI. CDR3: CASSREQGNEAFF. Written as DNA, the CDR3 is TGTGCCAGCTCACGGGAACAGGGGAATGAAGCTTTCTTT.

The chain has TRBV27 and TRBJ2-7; D might be TRBD1 (5 bases). Trimming pared 4 bases from V and 0 bases from J, leaving 7 bases between. The CDR3 has 13 amino acids. Germline V gene lookup returns CDR1 MNHEY and CDR2 SMNVEV (reference sequence). The CDR3 nucleotides are TGTGCCAGCAGTTGGGGCAACTCCTACGAGCAGTACTTC. It specifies CASSWGNSYEQYF.

The chain links TRBV9 to TRBJ2-2, with 10 bases aligning to TRBD1. The ends lost 5 bases at V and 5 bases at J; junction bases unmatched: 6. The germline gives CDR1 SGDLS, CDR2 YYNGEE. The CDR3 sequence is 15 residues long. The CDR3 region is CASRTGGSETGELFF. CDR3 nucleotides: TGTGCCAGCAGGACAGGGGGCTCGGAGACCGGGGAGCTGTTTTTT.

This rearrangement joins TRBV12-5 to TRBJ2-1; 9 bases are a match to TRBD1. Germline-derived CDR1 and CDR2 are LGHNT and FRNRAP. CDR3 length equals 17 residues. The J segment lost 10 bases and the V segment lost 1 base, leaving 14 bases of the junction unmatched. The chain's CDR3 is CASGLGIAGTGPQEQFF. The CDR3 coding sequence is TGTGCTAGTGGTTTGGGAATTGCCGGGACAGGGCCCCAGGAGCAGTTCTTC.

The gene calls are TRBV18 and TRBJ2-7; no reliable D call. The CDR3 length is 13 residues. Per the germline V gene, CDR1 is KGHSH and CDR2 is LQKENI. V lost 7 bases and J lost 1, with 11 bases in between. In DNA, the CDR3 is TGTGCCAGCTTCGGCTCGCGGTCCTACGAGCAGTACTTC. It yields the protein CASFGSRSYEQYF. The complete variable domain, with remaining parts taken from reference TRBV18 and TRBJ2-7, reads NAGVMQNPRHLVRRRGQEARLRCSPMKGHSHVYWYRQLPEEGLKFMVYLQKENIIDESGMPKERFSAEFPKEGPSILRIQQVVRGDSAAYFCASFGSRSYEQYFGPGTRLTVT.

This clone was seen a few times. The chain carries TRBV28 and TRBJ1-2, with D unresolved. Germline-derived CDR1 and CDR2 are MDHEN and SYDVKM. V was shortened by 5 bases and J by 8 bases, with 9 bases between the two germline ends. There are 11 residues in the CDR3. CDR3 loop: CASSAYTGYTF. CDR3 in DNA: TGTGCCAGCAGTGCTTATACCGGCTACACCTTC.

The V call is TRBV10-1, the J call TRBJ2-2, with unresolved D. The CDR3 contains 13 residues. The V end lost 2 bases, the J end lost 2 bases, and 3 bases lay between the germline ends. Germline V lookup: CDR1 WNHNN, CDR2 SYGVQD (reference sequence). The CDR3 region is CASSELNTGELFF. For the CDR3, the DNA is TGCGCCAGCAGTGAGCTCAACACCGGGGAGCTGTTTTTT.

This clone was detected once. The chain is built from TRBV19 and TRBJ1-4, with D tentatively TRBD1 (5 bases). V gave up 3 bases and J gave up 11 bases, with 22 bases separating them. The CDR3 extends over 16 amino acids. Per the germline V gene, CDR1 is LNHDA and CDR2 is SQIVND (reference sequence). This CDR3 is CASSIIATGETGKLFF. The CDR3 DNA follows: TGTGCCAGTAGTATTATCGCAACAGGCGAGACCGGGAAACTGTTTTTT. Filled out from reference TRBV19 and TRBJ1-4, the complete variable domain reads DGGITQSPKYLFRKEGQNVTLSCEQNLNHDAMYWYRQDPGQGLRLIYYSQIVNDFQKGDIAEGYSVSREKKESFPLTVTSAQKNPTAFYLCASSIIATGETGKLFFGSGTQLSVL.

V and J are TRBV7-3 and TRBJ1-1, with 7 bases matching TRBD1. Germline CDR1 and CDR2: SGHTA and FQGTGA. With V trimmed by 6 bases and J by 2 bases, 3 bases remained unmatched. CDR3 length: 13 residues. The CDR3 region is CASRRQGNTEAFF. CDR3 in DNA: TGTGCCAGCAGAAGACAGGGAAACACTGAAGCTTTCTTT.

V usage is TRBV6-5 and J usage is TRBJ1-3; D call uncertain. Germline CDR1 reads MNHEY; CDR2 reads SVGAGI. This CDR3 contains 14 residues. V was pared by 2 bases and J by 1 base, with 6 bases between. The CDR3 DNA reads TGTGCCAGCAGTTACAAGGGTTCTGGAAACACCATATATTTT. Encoded protein: CASSYKGSGNTIYF.

The rearrangement joins TRBV29-1 to TRBJ2-7, with D perhaps matching TRBD2 (6 bases). The CDR3 sequence is 15 residues long. Germline V gene sequence: CDR1 SQVTM, CDR2 ANQGSEA. Trimming cost V 2 bases and J 0 bases, with 14 bases left between them. The CDR3 region is CSVEKGGSSSYEQYF. In DNA form, the CDR3 reads TGCAGCGTTGAAAAGGGAGGTTCCAGCTCCTACGAGCAGTACTTC.

J is TRBJ2-5 and V is TRBV6-5; D could derive from TRBD1 or TRBD2 (5 bases each). Germline lookup yields CDR1 MNHEY and CDR2 SVGAGI. V dropped 2 bases and J dropped 1 base, with 8 bases sitting between them. The CDR3 loop spans 14 amino acids. Written as DNA, the CDR3 is TGTGCCAGCAGTTACCGGGGCCCCCAAGAGACCCAGTACTTC. It is translated as CASSYRGPQETQYF.

This rearrangement joins TRBV28 to TRBJ1-2; 12 nucleotides align to TRBD1. Germline V CDR1 and CDR2: MDHEN, SYDVKM. The CDR3 extends over 19 amino acids. The V and J ends lost 5 bases and 5 bases, in that order; junction bases with no gene match: 18. The CDR3 loop is CASSRSGQGATPYSYGYTF. The CDR3 DNA reads TGTGCCAGCAGTAGATCGGGACAGGGGGCGACTCCCTACTCTTATGGCTACACCTTC.

The V and J genes are TRBV28 and TRBJ1-5; the D is unclear. In germline, CDR1 is MDHEN, CDR2 SYDVKM. V dropped 2 bases and J dropped 2 bases, with 4 bases sitting between them. This CDR3 spans 13 amino acids. As DNA, the CDR3 is TGTGCCAGCAGTTTAGTGGGCAATCAGCCCCAGCATTTT. Translated: CASSLVGNQPQHF.

The rearrangement uses TRBV28 and TRBJ2-7, with 10 bases lining up with TRBD2. Germline trimming cut 3 bases from V and 1 base from J; bases unmatched to any gene: 6. Germline CDR1 reads MDHEN; CDR2 reads SYDVKM. The CDR3 has 16 amino acids. CDR3 sequence reads: CASSFGRLAGSYEQYF. CDR3 DNA: TGTGCCAGCAGTTTTGGTCGACTAGCGGGTTCCTACGAGCAGTACTTC.

The rearrangement uses TRBV28 and TRBJ1-5; possibly TRBD1 for D (6 bases). The CDR3 is made up of 15 amino acids. V lost 5 bases and J 0 bases, leaving 11 bases between the germline ends. Germline-derived CDR1 and CDR2 are MDHEN and SYDVKM. The CDR3 nucleotides read TGTGCCAGCAGTCTACAGGGTAATAGCAATCAGCCCCAGCATTTT. Translated, it gives CASSLQGNSNQPQHF.

The rearrangement links TRBV11-2 to TRBJ2-3; 9 nucleotides align to TRBD2. This CDR3 is built from 13 residues. J was trimmed by 4 bases and V by 8 bases; bases with no gene match: 4. CDR1 is SGHAT and CDR2 is FQNNGV in the germline V gene. As DNA, the CDR3 is TGTGCCAGCCTTGCGGGAGGGGCAGATACGCAGTATTTT. This encodes CASLAGGADTQYF.

The chain combines TRBV7-2 with TRBJ2-3, with TRBD2 matching 14 bases. Germline CDR1 SGHTA, CDR2 FQGNSA. The J segment lost 3 bases and the V segment lost 3 bases, leaving 8 bases of the junction unmatched. The CDR3 totals 18 residues. CDR3 sequence reads: CASSFRGTSGSVTDTQYF. In nucleotides, the CDR3 is TGTGCCAGCAGCTTTAGAGGGACTAGCGGGAGTGTGACAGATACGCAGTATTTT.

J is TRBJ1-5 and V is TRBV19, with a possible D match to TRBD1 (5 bases). Germline V gives CDR1 LNHDA, CDR2 SQIVND (reference sequence). This CDR3 region has 14 residues. V lost 4 bases and J lost 7, with 14 bases in between. This CDR3 reads CASSNRQGGQPQHF. CDR3 DNA sequence: TGTGCCAGTAGTAACAGGCAGGGTGGCCAGCCCCAGCATTTT.

The chain carries TRBV6-6 and TRBJ2-3, with D unresolved. CDR1 is MNHNY, CDR2 SVGAGI, per germline (reference sequence). CDR3 length: 13 amino acids. The germline V and J ends were trimmed by 2 bases and 9 bases, with 12 bases remaining between them. The CDR3 DNA sequence: TGTGCCAGCAGTTACATTGGCGGCGAGACGCAGTATTTT. As protein: CASSYIGGETQYF.

The gene calls are TRBV10-2 and TRBJ2-7; TRBD2 is a possible D gene (5 bases). The germline CDR1 and CDR2 sequences are WSHSY and SAAADI. The CDR3 has 14 amino acids. With 3 bases removed from V and 1 base from J, the gap between germline ends came to 10 bases. CDR3 residues: CASSEERLSYEQYF. The CDR3 DNA sequence: TGCGCCAGCAGTGAAGAGCGGTTATCCTACGAGCAGTACTTC.

The chain employs TRBV29-1 and TRBJ2-1, with 7 bases aligning to TRBD2. CDR1 and CDR2 from the germline V gene are SQVTM and ANQGSEA. The V and J ends lost 7 bases and 9 bases, in that order; junction bases with no gene match: 15. The CDR3 has 14 amino acids. CDR3 nucleotide sequence: TGCAGCGCTGGGCGCGGACTAGGTTATAGTGAGCAGTTCTTC. It is translated as CSAGRGLGYSEQFF.

This rearrangement joins TRBV7-3 to TRBJ2-6; 7 bases are a match to TRBD2. Germline CDR1 is SGHTA and CDR2 is FQGTGA. The CDR3 length is 18 residues. The J segment lost 1 base and the V segment lost 4 bases, leaving 10 bases of the junction unmatched. CDR3 coding DNA: TGTGCCAGCAGCTCCCGCGGAGGGGAGGGGTCTGGGGCCAACGTCCTGACTTTC. Protein product: CASSSRGGEGSGANVLTF. The full variable domain, completed using reference TRBV7-3 and TRBJ2-6, is GAGVSQTPSNKVTEKGKYVELRCDPISGHTALYWYRQSLGQGPEFLIYFQGTGAADDSGLPNDRFFAVRPEGSVSTLKIQRTERGDSAVYLCASSSRGGEGSGANVLTFGAGSRLTVL.